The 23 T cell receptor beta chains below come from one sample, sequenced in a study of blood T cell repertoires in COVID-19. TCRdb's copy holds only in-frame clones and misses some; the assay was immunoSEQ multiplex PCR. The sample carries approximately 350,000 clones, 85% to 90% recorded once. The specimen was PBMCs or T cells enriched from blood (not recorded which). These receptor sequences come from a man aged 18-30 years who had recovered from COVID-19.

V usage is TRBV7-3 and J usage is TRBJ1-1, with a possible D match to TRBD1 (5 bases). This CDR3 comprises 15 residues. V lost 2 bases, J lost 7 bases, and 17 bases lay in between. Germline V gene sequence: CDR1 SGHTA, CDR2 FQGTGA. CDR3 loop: CASSLLGGLSSEAFF. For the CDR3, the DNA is TGTGCCAGCAGCTTACTCGGGGGACTTTCTAGTGAAGCTTTCTTT.

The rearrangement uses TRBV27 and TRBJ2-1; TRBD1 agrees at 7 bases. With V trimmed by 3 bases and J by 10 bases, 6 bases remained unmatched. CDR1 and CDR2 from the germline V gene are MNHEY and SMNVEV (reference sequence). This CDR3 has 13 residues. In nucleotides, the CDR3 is TGTGCCAGCAGTTTGAGGGGGCGCGGGGAGCAGTTCTTC. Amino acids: CASSLRGRGEQFF.

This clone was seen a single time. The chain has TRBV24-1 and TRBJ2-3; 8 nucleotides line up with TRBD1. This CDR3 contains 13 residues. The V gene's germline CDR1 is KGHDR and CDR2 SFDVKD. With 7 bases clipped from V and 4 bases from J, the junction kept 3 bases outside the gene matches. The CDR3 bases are TGTGCCACCAGGTCGACAGGGGCAGATACGCAGTATTTT. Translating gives CATRSTGADTQYF.

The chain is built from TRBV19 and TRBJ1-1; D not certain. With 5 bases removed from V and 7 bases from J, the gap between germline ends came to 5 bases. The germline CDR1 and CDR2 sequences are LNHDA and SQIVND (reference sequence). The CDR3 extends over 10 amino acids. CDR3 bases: TGTGCCAGTAGTGGGCTTGAAGCTTTCTTT. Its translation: CASSGLEAFF.

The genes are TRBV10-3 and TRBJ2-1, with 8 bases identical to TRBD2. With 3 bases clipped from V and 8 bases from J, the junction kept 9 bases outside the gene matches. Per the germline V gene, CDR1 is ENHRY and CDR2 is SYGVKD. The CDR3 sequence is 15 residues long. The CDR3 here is CAISEPQREMYEQFF. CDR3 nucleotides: TGTGCCATCAGTGAACCCCAGCGGGAGATGTATGAGCAGTTCTTC.

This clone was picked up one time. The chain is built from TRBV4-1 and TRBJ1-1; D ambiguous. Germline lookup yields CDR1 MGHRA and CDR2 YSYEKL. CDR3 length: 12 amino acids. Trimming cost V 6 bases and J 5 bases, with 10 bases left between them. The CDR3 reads CASRRGRTEAFF. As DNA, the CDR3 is TGCGCCAGCAGACGGGGTCGTACTGAAGCTTTCTTT.

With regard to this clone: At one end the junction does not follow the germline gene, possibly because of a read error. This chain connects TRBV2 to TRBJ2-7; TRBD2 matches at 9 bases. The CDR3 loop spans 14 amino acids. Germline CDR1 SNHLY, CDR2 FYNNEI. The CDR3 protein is CASSLGGGAYEQYF. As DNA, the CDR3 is TGTGCCAGCAGTCTAGGCGGGGGGGCCTATGAGCAGTACTTC.

The CDR3 coding sequence is TGTGCCAGTAGTACTGCGGGGAATAATTCACCCCTCCACTTT. Protein product: CASSTAGNNSPLHF. The V call is TRBV19, the J call TRBJ1-6; no clear D. Germline V gives CDR1 LNHDA, CDR2 SQIVND (reference sequence). Trimming took 4 bases from V and 5 from J, leaving 9 bases between them. The CDR3 totals 14 residues.

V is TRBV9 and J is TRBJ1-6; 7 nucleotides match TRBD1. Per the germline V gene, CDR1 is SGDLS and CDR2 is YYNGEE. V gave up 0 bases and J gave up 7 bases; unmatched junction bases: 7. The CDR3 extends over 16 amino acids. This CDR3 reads CASSVAGQTSNSPLHF. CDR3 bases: TGTGCCAGCAGCGTAGCGGGACAGACATCAAATTCACCCCTCCACTTT.

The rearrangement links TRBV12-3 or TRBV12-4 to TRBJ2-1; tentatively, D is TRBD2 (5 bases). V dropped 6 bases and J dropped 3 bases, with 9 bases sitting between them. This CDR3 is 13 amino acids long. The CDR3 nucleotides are TGTGCCAGCAGCCCCGGGGACTACAATGAGCAGTTCTTC. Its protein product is CASSPGDYNEQFF.

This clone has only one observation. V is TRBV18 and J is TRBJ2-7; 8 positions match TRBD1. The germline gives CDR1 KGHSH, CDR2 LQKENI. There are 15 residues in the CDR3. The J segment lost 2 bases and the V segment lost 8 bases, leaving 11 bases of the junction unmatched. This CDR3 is CASHQAGGAAYEQYF. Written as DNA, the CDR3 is TGTGCCAGCCACCAAGCAGGGGGCGCCGCCTACGAGCAGTACTTC.

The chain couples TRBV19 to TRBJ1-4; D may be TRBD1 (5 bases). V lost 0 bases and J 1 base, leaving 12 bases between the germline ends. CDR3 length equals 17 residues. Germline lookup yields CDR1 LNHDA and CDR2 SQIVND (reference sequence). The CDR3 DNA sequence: TGTGCCAGTAGTATAGAAGCAGGGAAGGGAACTAATGAAAAACTGTTTTTT. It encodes CASSIEAGKGTNEKLFF.

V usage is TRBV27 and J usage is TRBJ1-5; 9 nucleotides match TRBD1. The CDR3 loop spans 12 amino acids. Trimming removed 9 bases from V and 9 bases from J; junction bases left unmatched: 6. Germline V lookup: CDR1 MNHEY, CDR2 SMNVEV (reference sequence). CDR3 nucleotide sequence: TGTGCCAGTGGACAGGGGATTTGGCCCCAGCATTTT. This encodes CASGQGIWPQHF.

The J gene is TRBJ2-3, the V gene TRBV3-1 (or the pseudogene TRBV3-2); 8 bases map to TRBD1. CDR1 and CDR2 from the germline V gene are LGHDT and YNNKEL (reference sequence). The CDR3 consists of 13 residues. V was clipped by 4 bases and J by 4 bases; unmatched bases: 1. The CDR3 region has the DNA TGTGCCAGCAGCCCAGGGGGCCCAGATACGCAGTATTTT. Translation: CASSPGGPDTQYF.

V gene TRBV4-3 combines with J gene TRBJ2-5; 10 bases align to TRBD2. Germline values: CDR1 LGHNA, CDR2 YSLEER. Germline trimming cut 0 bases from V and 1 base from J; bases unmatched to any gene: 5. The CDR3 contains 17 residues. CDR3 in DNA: TGCGCCAGCAGCCAAGAGGCTAGCGGGAGCTCCCAAGAGACCCAGTACTTC. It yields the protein CASSQEASGSSQETQYF.

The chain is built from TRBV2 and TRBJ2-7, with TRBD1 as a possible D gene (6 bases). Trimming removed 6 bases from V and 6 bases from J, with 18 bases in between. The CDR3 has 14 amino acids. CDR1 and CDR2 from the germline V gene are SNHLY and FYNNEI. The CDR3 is CASSKDSFKGEQYF. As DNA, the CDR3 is TGTGCCAGCAGCAAGGACAGCTTTAAGGGCGAGCAGTACTTC.

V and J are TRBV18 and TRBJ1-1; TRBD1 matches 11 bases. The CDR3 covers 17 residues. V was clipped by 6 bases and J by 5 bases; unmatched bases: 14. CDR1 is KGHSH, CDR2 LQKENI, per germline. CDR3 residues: CASSPITLGQGGTEAFF. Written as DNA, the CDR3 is TGTGCCAGCTCGCCTATTACACTGGGACAGGGGGGGACTGAAGCTTTCTTT.

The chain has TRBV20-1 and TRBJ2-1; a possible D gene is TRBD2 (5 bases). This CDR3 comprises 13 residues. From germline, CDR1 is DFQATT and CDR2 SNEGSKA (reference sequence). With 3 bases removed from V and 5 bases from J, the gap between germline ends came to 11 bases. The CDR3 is CSASLAPNNEQFF. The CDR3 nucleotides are TGCAGTGCTAGTTTAGCGCCTAACAATGAGCAGTTCTTC.

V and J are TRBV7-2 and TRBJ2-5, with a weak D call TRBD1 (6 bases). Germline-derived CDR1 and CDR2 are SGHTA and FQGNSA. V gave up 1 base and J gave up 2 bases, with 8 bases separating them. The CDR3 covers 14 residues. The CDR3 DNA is TGTGCCAGCAGCTTAGTAGGACAGCAAGAGACCCAGTACTTC. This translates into CASSLVGQQETQYF.

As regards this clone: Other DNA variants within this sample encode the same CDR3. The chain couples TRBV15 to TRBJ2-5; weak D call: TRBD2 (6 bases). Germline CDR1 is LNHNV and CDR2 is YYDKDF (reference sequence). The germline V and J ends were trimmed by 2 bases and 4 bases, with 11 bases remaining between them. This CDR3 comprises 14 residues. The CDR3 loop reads CATSRMAGRETQYF. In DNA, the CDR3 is TGTGCCACCAGCAGAATGGCGGGAAGAGAGACCCAGTACTTC.

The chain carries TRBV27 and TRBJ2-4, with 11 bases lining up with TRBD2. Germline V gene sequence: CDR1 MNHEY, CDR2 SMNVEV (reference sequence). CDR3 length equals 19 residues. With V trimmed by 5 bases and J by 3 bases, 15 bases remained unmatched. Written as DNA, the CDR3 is TGTGCCAGCAGTACCTGGGTAGCGGGGGGGCGGAGAGACAAAAACATTCAGTACTTC. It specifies CASSTWVAGGRRDKNIQYF.

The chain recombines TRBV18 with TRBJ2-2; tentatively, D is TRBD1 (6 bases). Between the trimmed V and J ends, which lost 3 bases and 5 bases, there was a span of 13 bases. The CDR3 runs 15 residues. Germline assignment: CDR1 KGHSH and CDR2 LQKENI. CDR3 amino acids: CASSPYIQGTGELFF. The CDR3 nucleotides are TGTGCCAGCTCACCCTATATACAGGGAACCGGGGAGCTGTTTTTT.

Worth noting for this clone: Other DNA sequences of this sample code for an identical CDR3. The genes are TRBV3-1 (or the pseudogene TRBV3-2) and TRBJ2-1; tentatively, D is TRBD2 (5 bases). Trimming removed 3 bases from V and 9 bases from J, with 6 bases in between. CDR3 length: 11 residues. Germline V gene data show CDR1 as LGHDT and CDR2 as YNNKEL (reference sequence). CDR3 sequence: CASSQAGEQFF. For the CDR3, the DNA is TGTGCCAGCAGCCAGGCGGGTGAGCAGTTCTTC.